Each of the 31 T cell receptor beta chains below was sequenced from the same sample in a study of CD8 T cells in ankylosing spondylitis. TCRdb passed the 5' RACE reads through MiXCR, listing each CDR3 protein once. This table has roughly 180,000 distinct CDR3 sequences, roughly 10% appearing once. Sequencing used blood, either unsorted or a sorted T cell fraction (not recorded which). These receptors originate from a female donor with ankylosing spondylitis or in good health (not recorded which).

In its sample, this clonotype was seen many times. V gene TRBV12-3 or TRBV12-4 combines with J gene TRBJ1-1; TRBD1 aligns across 7 bases. The CDR3 is 18 residues long. V lost 4 bases and J lost 8; bases outside the gene matches: 22. The DNA of the CDR3 is TGTGCCAGCAGTTCTCATCCGCGGCGTGACAGGGCCCCTGTAGAAGCTTTCTTT. This gives the protein CASSSHPRRDRAPVEAFF.

This clonotype occurred many times. The V gene is TRBV11-1, the J gene TRBJ1-2; D is perhaps TRBD1 (5 bases). V was clipped by 5 bases and J by 2 bases, with 27 bases between them. The CDR3 sequence is 19 residues long. Germline CDR1 SGHAT, CDR2 FQDESV (reference sequence). This CDR3 reads CASSISTRTTGEVNYGYTF. For the CDR3, the DNA is TGTGCCAGCAGCATCAGCACCCGAACCACGGGGGAGGTCAACTATGGCTACACCTTC.

This clonotype has at least ten counts. This chain connects TRBV4-3 to TRBJ1-2; TRBD1 might be the D (5 bases). Per the germline V gene, CDR1 is LGHNA and CDR2 is YSLEER. V lost 1 base and J 6 bases, leaving 9 bases between the germline ends. The CDR3 covers 13 residues. The CDR3 loop is CASSQGTGHGYTF. For the CDR3, the DNA is TGCGCCAGCAGCCAAGGCACGGGACATGGCTACACCTTC.

This chain's CDR3 is CAITLGPTGYEQYF. The DNA of the CDR3 is TGTGCCATCACCCTGGGACCGACGGGCTACGAGCAGTACTTC. The gene calls are TRBV12-3 or TRBV12-4 and TRBJ2-7; D could derive from TRBD1 or TRBD2 (5 bases each). CDR3 length equals 14 residues. The V and J ends lost 10 bases and 3 bases respectively, with 19 bases between them.

This clonotype was counted a few times. The CDR3 sequence: CASSPSWDVGGETQYF. The CDR3 bases are TGTGCCAGCAGCCCCTCCTGGGACGTCGGTGGGGAGACCCAGTACTTC. The chain combines TRBV7-9 with TRBJ2-5; D possibly uses TRBD1 or TRBD2 (5 bases each). The CDR3 runs to 16 residues. Trimming removed 5 bases at V and 5 bases at J, with 21 bases between. Germline lookup yields CDR1 SEHNR and CDR2 FQNEAQ (reference sequence).

The chain joins TRBV5-1 to TRBJ2-1; a weak D match, TRBD2 (6 bases). From germline, CDR1 is SGHRS and CDR2 YFSETQ. V lost 4 bases and J 0 bases, leaving 11 bases between the germline ends. The CDR3 sequence is 15 residues long. The CDR3 nucleotides are TGCGCCAGCAGCCCCGTAGCGGCCTCCTACAATGAGCAGTTCTTC. It yields the protein CASSPVAASYNEQFF.

CDR3 DNA sequence: TGTGCCAGCAATTTAGCGGGAGTGTTAGAGACCCAGTACTTC. Encoded protein: CASNLAGVLETQYF. V is TRBV2 and J is TRBJ2-5; the match to TRBD2 covers 9 bases. J was trimmed by 4 bases and V by 7 bases; bases with no gene match: 7. CDR3 size: 14 residues. From germline, CDR1 is SNHLY and CDR2 FYNNEI.

The rearrangement uses TRBV2 and TRBJ2-5; D is tentatively TRBD1 or TRBD2 (5 bases each). The CDR3 runs 15 residues. Germline loops: CDR1 SNHLY, CDR2 FYNNEI. V gave up 6 bases and J gave up 0 bases, with 14 bases separating them. The CDR3 loop is CASSAFREYQETQYF. The DNA for the CDR3 is TGTGCCAGCAGCGCTTTCAGGGAGTACCAAGAGACCCAGTACTTC.

This clonotype was seen a few times. V and J are TRBV29-1 and TRBJ1-1; D is uncertain. The CDR3 is 12 residues long. In germline, CDR1 is SQVTM, CDR2 ANQGSEA. V was cut by 7 bases and J by 1 base, with 10 bases left in between. The CDR3 loop is CSALWGNTEAFF. In nucleotides, the CDR3 is TGCAGCGCCCTGTGGGGGAACACTGAAGCTTTCTTT.

This clonotype was counted only a few times. The V call is TRBV6-1, the J call TRBJ1-2, with 7 nucleotides matching TRBD1. Germline trimming cut 5 bases from V and 6 bases from J; bases unmatched to any gene: 6. Germline lookup yields CDR1 MNHNS and CDR2 SASEGT. The CDR3 is 13 amino acids. CDR3 DNA: TGTGCCAGCAGTAGACAGGGATTGGATGGCTACACCTTC. This gives the protein CASSRQGLDGYTF.

This clonotype has at least ten counts. The V gene is TRBV12-3 or TRBV12-4, the J gene TRBJ2-1; no reliable D call. This CDR3 has 15 residues. Trimming left V 6 bases short and J 0 bases short, with 12 bases between. In DNA form, the CDR3 reads TGTGCCAGCAGCATAGACGGAAGCTCCTACAATGAGCAGTTCTTC. This translates into CASSIDGSSYNEQFF.

The chain joins TRBV4-3 to TRBJ2-1, with 7 bases lining up with TRBD2. V dropped 0 bases and J dropped 10; count of bases not matched to a gene: 3. This CDR3 has 13 amino acids. Germline CDR1 reads LGHNA; CDR2 reads YSLEER. CDR3 sequence: CASSQDRGGEQFF. CDR3 bases: TGCGCCAGCAGCCAAGACCGGGGAGGGGAGCAGTTCTTC.

About this clonotype itself: The germline gene is not matched at one end of the junction; a read error may be the cause. The chain links TRBV20-1 to TRBJ2-7; possible D gene TRBD1, 6 bases. The CDR3 is made up of 10 amino acids. From germline, CDR1 is DFQATT and CDR2 SNEGSKA (reference sequence). CDR3 coding DNA: TGCAGTGCTAGTCCTAGGGGGTCCCCCTTC. It codes for CSASPRGSPF.

The chain carries TRBV11-2 and TRBJ2-2, with D perhaps TRBD1 (6 bases). This CDR3 contains 14 residues. V gave up 1 base and J gave up 6 bases, with 9 bases separating them. From germline, CDR1 is SGHAT and CDR2 FQNNGV. CDR3 in amino acids: CASSLVGTPGELFF. In DNA, the CDR3 is TGTGCCAGCAGCTTAGTCGGGACACCCGGGGAGCTGTTTTTT.

This clonotype was counted a few times. This rearrangement joins TRBV12-3 or TRBV12-4 to TRBJ1-1; TRBD1 might be the D (5 bases). The CDR3 spans 13 residues. Trimming shortened V by 3 bases and J by 4 bases, and 9 bases separated the two germline ends. CDR3 amino acids: CASSFRGVTEAFF. The CDR3 DNA follows: TGTGCCAGCAGTTTCCGGGGGGTCACTGAAGCTTTCTTT.

This clonotype was counted many times. The chain combines TRBV10-3 with TRBJ2-2; the D is unclear. Trimming took off 0 bases at V and 6 bases at J, with 8 bases between the two ends. The CDR3 contains 14 residues. In germline, CDR1 is ENHRY, CDR2 SYGVKD. The CDR3 sequence: CAISESWVAGELFF. The CDR3 DNA sequence: TGTGCCATCAGTGAGTCCTGGGTAGCCGGGGAGCTGTTTTTT.

This clonotype was detected a few times. DNA for the CDR3: TGTGCCAGCAGCGCCACAGGGGACGGCTACACCTTC. Residues: CASSATGDGYTF. The chain has TRBV7-6 and TRBJ1-2, with TRBD1 identical over 7 bases. The CDR3 totals 12 residues. Per germline, CDR1 SGHVS and CDR2 FNYEAQ. Unmatched junction bases numbered 5, after V lost 5 bases and J lost 8 bases.

This clonotype was detected ten times or more. V and J are TRBV29-1 and TRBJ2-1; unclear D gene. There are 13 residues in the CDR3. Germline V gene lookup returns CDR1 SQVTM and CDR2 ANQGSEA. V gave up 2 bases and J gave up 3 bases, with 8 bases separating them. CDR3 bases: TGCAGCGTTGAATTTGGGAACTACAATGAGCAGTTCTTC. Translation: CSVEFGNYNEQFF.

The chain joins TRBV20-1 to TRBJ2-7; a possible D gene is TRBD2 (5 bases). V was pared by 4 bases and J by 6 bases, with 19 bases between. CDR1 and CDR2 (germline): DFQATT, SNEGSKA (reference sequence). This CDR3 is built from 14 residues. The CDR3 DNA reads as TGCAGTGCTAAGGACCGGGGTCCGCATTCCGAGCAGTACTTC. This gives the protein CSAKDRGPHSEQYF.

This clonotype appeared many times. This sequence joins TRBV7-3 and TRBJ1-1; 7 bases line up with TRBD1. CDR3 length: 13 residues. Unmatched junction bases numbered 4, after V lost 4 bases and J lost 5 bases. Germline CDR1 and CDR2: SGHTA and FQGTGA. CDR3 DNA sequence: TGTGCCAGCAGCTCGACAGGGAATACTGAAGCTTTCTTT. This encodes CASSSTGNTEAFF.

In its sample, this clonotype was seen many times. V usage is TRBV4-3 and J usage is TRBJ2-1; TRBD2 matches at 12 bases. The V gene's germline CDR1 is LGHNA and CDR2 YSLEER. The CDR3 is 16 amino acids. The J segment lost 10 bases and the V segment lost 0 bases, leaving 7 bases of the junction unmatched. The CDR3 protein is CASSQDRLAGGVEQFF. CDR3 DNA: TGCGCCAGCAGCCAAGATAGGCTAGCGGGGGGGGTAGAGCAGTTCTTC.

The rearrangement uses TRBV7-9 and TRBJ2-7; 7 positions match TRBD2. V trimming: 2 bases; J trimming: 3 bases; junction bases outside the gene matches: 1. Germline V CDR1 and CDR2: SEHNR, FQNEAQ (reference sequence). This CDR3 has 13 amino acids. The CDR3 loop is CASSLSGNYEQYF. Here the CDR3 DNA reads TGTGCCAGCAGCTTAAGCGGGAACTACGAGCAGTACTTC.

The CDR3 region has the DNA TGTGCCAGCAGCACACGGACTAGCAAGGAGCAGTTCTTC. Translated: CASSTRTSKEQFF. The chain employs TRBV7-9 and TRBJ2-1; TRBD2 agrees at 8 bases. Per the germline V gene, CDR1 is SEHNR and CDR2 is FQNEAQ (reference sequence). This CDR3 comprises 13 residues. Unmatched junction bases numbered 7, after V lost 5 bases and J lost 10 bases.

The rearrangement links TRBV12-3 or TRBV12-4 to TRBJ2-1; a weak D match, TRBD2 (7 bases). V was trimmed by 5 bases and J by 3 bases, leaving 14 bases between them. CDR3 length: 15 amino acids. CDR3 DNA: TGTGCCAGCAGTGCCGAGGGGGGGTACTACAATGAGCAGTTCTTC. Translated: CASSAEGGYYNEQFF.

This clonotype came up a few times. The chain employs TRBV28 and TRBJ1-1, with D uncertain. Per the germline V gene, CDR1 is MDHEN and CDR2 is SYDVKM. Trimming shortened V by 6 bases and J by 4 bases, and 12 bases separated the two germline ends. The CDR3 length is 13 residues. CDR3 loop: CASSPGISTEAFF. In nucleotides, the CDR3 is TGTGCCAGCAGCCCGGGGATTTCCACTGAAGCTTTCTTT.

The chain links TRBV6-2 or TRBV6-3 to TRBJ2-7; D not certain. The CDR3 contains 13 residues. CDR1 MNHEY and CDR2 SVGEGT come from the germline V gene. Trimming left V 4 bases short and J 5 bases short, with 12 bases between. The CDR3 sequence: CASSFVITNEQYF. The CDR3 bases are TGTGCCAGCAGTTTTGTGATTACCAACGAGCAGTACTTC.

This clonotype was counted a few times. The chain uses TRBV20-1 and TRBJ2-7, with D hard to call. The CDR3 loop spans 13 amino acids. The germline V gene encodes CDR1 DFQATT and CDR2 SNEGSKA (reference sequence). Trimming took off 6 bases at V and 0 bases at J, with 12 bases between the two ends. CDR3 sequence reads: CSALPASSYEQYF. The CDR3 DNA follows: TGCAGTGCCCTCCCGGCTAGCTCCTACGAGCAGTACTTC.

This clonotype appeared many times. V and J are TRBV10-1 and TRBJ1-1; D unclear. Germline V gene sequence: CDR1 WNHNN, CDR2 SYGVQD (reference sequence). V gave up 6 bases and J gave up 3 bases, with 11 bases separating them. The CDR3 sequence is 13 residues long. This CDR3 reads CASRAFGDTEAFF. Here the CDR3 DNA reads TGCGCCAGCAGAGCCTTTGGGGACACTGAAGCTTTCTTT.

V is TRBV12-3 or TRBV12-4 and J is TRBJ1-3; D is unclear. The V end was cut by 3 bases, the J end by 0 bases, with 12 bases between. This CDR3 contains 16 residues. CDR3 residues: CASSFPRLSSGNTIYF. The CDR3 nucleotides read TGTGCCAGCAGTTTCCCCAGACTCAGCTCTGGAAACACCATATATTTT.

J is TRBJ2-1 and V is TRBV27; 10 bases map to TRBD2. With V trimmed by 6 bases and J by 4 bases, 9 bases remained unmatched. The CDR3 is 16 amino acids. Germline-derived CDR1 and CDR2 are MNHEY and SMNVEV (reference sequence). CDR3 sequence: CASRSSGSPVYNEQFF. In DNA, the CDR3 is TGTGCCAGCAGATCTAGCGGGAGTCCGGTGTACAATGAGCAGTTCTTC.

This clonotype was observed a handful of times. The chain recombines TRBV5-1 with TRBJ1-1; possible D gene TRBD1, 5 bases. Deletions cut 0 bases from V and 2 bases from J, with 11 bases between. Germline lookup yields CDR1 SGHRS and CDR2 YFSETQ. This CDR3 is built from 15 residues. CDR3 protein: CASSLVWGLNTEAFF. The DNA for the CDR3 is TGCGCCAGCAGCTTGGTATGGGGCCTCAACACTGAAGCTTTCTTT.